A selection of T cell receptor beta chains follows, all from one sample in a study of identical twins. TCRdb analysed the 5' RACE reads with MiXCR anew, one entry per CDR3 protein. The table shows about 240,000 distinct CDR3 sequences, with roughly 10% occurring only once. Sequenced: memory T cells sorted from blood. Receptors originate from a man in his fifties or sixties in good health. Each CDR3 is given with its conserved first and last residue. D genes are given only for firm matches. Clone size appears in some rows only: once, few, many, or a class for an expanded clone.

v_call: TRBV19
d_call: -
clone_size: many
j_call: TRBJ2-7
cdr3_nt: TGTGCCAGTAGTATTGCCGCGGCTCGCGAGCAGTACTTC
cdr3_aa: CASSIAAAREQYF

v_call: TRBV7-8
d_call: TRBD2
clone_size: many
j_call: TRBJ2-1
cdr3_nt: TGTGCCAGCAGCTTAACTGGACTAGCGGGAGGTGTTTCTTCCTACAATGAGCAGTTCTTC
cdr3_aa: CASSLTGLAGGVSSYNEQFF

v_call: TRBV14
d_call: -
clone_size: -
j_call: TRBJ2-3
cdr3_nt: TGTGCCAGCAGCCAAGCTGTAGCGGTAACGGGTACGCAGTATTTT
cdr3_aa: CASSQAVAVTGTQYF

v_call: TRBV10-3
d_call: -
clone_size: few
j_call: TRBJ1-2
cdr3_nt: TGTGCCTCCAAGAGACTGGTTGAAGGCTATGGCTACACCTTC
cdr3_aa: CASKRLVEGYGYTF

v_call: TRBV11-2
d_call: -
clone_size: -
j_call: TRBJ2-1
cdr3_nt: TGTGCCAGCAGCCCAGGCCGCGCTTACAATGAGCAGTTCTTC
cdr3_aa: CASSPGRAYNEQFF

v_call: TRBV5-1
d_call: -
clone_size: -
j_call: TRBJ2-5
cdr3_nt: TGCGCCAGCAGCATACTACCGGTAGAGGGAACGGCAGAGACCCAGTACTTC
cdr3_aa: CASSILPVEGTAETQYF

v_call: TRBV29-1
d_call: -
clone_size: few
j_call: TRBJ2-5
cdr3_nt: TGCAGCGCCACAGTCGCCCAAGAGACCCAGTACTTC
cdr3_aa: CSATVAQETQYF

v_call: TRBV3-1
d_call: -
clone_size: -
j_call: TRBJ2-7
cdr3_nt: TGTGCCAGCAGCCAAAGGGGATACCACGAGCAGTACTTC
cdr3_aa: CASSQRGYHEQYF

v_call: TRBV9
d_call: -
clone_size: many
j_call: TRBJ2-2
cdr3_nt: TGTGCCAGCAGCGTAGGACAGTCGACCACCGGGGAGCTGTTTTTT
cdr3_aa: CASSVGQSTTGELFF

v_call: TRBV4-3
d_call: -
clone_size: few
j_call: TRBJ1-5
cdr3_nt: TGCGCCAGCAGCCAAGATCTTGGCCGCAATCAGCCCCAGCATTTT
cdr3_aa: CASSQDLGRNQPQHF

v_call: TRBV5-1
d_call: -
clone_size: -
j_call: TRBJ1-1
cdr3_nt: TGCGCCAGCAGCGTAACGGGTGTTAACACTGAAGCTTTCTTT
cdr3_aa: CASSVTGVNTEAFF

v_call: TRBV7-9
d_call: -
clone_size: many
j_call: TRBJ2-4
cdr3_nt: TGTGCCAGCAGCTTAGGGCAGGTGGGAGACATTCAGTACTTC
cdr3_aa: CASSLGQVGDIQYF

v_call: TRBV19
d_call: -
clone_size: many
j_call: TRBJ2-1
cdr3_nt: TGTGCCAGTAGCCCTACCCGGTCCTACAATGAGCAGTTCTTC
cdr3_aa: CASSPTRSYNEQFF

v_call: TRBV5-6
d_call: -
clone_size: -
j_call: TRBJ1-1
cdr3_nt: TGTGCCAGCAGCCCAGAAAAGGGAGTCGGACGGCTGAACACTGAAGCTTTCTTT
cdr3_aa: CASSPEKGVGRLNTEAFF

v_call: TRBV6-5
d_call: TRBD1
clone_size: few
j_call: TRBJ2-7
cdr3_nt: TGTGCCAGCAGTTCTAGGTCCGGACAGGGGGCTTCCTACGAGCAGTACTTC
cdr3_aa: CASSSRSGQGASYEQYF

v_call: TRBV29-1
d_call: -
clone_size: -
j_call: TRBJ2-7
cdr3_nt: TGCAGCGTTGAAGCAGGGAAGGGAGTCCGGGAGCAGTACTTC
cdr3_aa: CSVEAGKGVREQYF

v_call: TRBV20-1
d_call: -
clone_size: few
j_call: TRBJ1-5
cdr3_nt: TGCAGTGCCCGCGGCGGGGGTTGGGGCAATCAGCCCCAGCATTTT
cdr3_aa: CSARGGGWGNQPQHF

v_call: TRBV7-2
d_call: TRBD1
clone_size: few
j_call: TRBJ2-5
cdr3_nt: TGTGCCAGCAGCTACAGGGGAGAGACCCAGTACTTC
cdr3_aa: CASSYRGETQYF

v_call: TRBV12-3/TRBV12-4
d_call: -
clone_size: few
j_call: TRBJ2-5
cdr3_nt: TGTGCCAGCAGCCAATACAGCCCCGGCCGCGAGTACTTC
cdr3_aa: CASSQYSPGREYF

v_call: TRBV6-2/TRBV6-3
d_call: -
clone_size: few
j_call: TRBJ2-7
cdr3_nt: TGTGCCAGCAGTTACGGGGCGGGCCTTTCCTACGAGCAGTACTTC
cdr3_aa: CASSYGAGLSYEQYF

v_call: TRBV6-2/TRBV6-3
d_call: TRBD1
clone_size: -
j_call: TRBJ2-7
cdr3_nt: TGTGCCAGCAGCCTCCATAGGGGACAGGGCTCCGAGCAGTACTTC
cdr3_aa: CASSLHRGQGSEQYF

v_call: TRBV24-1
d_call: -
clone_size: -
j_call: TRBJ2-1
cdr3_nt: TGTGCCACCAGTGATTCCAAGTCCTGGGTATTCGGGAATGAGCAGTTCTTC
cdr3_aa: CATSDSKSWVFGNEQFF

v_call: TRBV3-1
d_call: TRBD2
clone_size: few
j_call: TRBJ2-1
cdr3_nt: TGTGCCAGCAGCCGTAAACTAGCGGGAGGGCCTAATGAGCAGTTCTTC
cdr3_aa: CASSRKLAGGPNEQFF

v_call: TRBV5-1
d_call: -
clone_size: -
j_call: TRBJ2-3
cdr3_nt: TGCGCCAGCAGCTTGGAAGCCCCAGATACGCAGTATTTT
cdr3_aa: CASSLEAPDTQYF

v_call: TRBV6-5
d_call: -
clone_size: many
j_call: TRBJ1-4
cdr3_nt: TGTGCCAGCAGTTACTTTCGCCCCGGCCAGGGCGGGACTAATGAAAAACTGTTTTTT
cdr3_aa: CASSYFRPGQGGTNEKLFF

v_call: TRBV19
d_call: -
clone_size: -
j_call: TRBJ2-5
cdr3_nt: TGTGCCAGTATGAGTCAGCAAGAGACCCAGTACTTC
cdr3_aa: CASMSQQETQYF

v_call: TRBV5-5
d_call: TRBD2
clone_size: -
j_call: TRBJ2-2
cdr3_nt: TGTGCCAGCAGCTGGACTAGCGGGAGATTCGGGGAGCTGTTTTTT
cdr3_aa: CASSWTSGRFGELFF

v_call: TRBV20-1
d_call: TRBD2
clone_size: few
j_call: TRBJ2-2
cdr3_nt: TGCAGTGCCCCTTTAGCGGGGTCCGGGGAGCTGTTTTTT
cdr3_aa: CSAPLAGSGELFF

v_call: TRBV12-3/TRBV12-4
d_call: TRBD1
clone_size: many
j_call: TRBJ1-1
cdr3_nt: TGTGCCAGCAGTTTATTAGCAGGGGGCTTCACTGAAGCTTTCTTT
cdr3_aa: CASSLLAGGFTEAFF

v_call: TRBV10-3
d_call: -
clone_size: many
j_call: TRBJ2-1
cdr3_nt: TGTGCCATCAGTGACAGCAATGAGCAGTTCTTC
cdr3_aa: CAISDSNEQFF

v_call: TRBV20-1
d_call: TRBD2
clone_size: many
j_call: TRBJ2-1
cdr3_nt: TGCAGTGCTAGAGATAGGGGGTTTAGCGGGGTCATGGATGAGCAGTTCTTC
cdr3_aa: CSARDRGFSGVMDEQFF

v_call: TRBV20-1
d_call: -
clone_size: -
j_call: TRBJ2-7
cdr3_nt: TGCAGTGCTACCCCCCCGGCACTTAGATACGAGCAGTACTTC
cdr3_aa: CSATPPALRYEQYF

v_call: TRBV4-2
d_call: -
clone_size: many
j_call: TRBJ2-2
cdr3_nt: TGTGCCAGCAGCCAAGAAGGGGGACTAACGAACACCGGGGAGCTGTTTTTT
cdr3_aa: CASSQEGGLTNTGELFF

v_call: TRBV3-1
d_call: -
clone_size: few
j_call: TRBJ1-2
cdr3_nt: TGTGCCAGCAGCCAAGATTATACGCTTTCTAACTATGGCTACACCTTC
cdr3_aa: CASSQDYTLSNYGYTF

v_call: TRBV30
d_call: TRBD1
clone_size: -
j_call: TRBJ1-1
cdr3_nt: TGTGCCGGCACAGGGGGCCTGAACACTGAAGCTTTCTTT
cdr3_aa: CAGTGGLNTEAFF

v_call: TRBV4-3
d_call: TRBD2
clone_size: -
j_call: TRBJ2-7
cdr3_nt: TGCGCCAGCAGCCAAGAGCGGAGCGGGGTCTCCTACGAGCAGTACTTC
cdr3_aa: CASSQERSGVSYEQYF

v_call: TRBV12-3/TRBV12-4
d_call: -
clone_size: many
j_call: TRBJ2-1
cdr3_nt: TGTGCCAGCAGTTTAGTCGTAGACAATGAGCAGTTCTTC
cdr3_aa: CASSLVVDNEQFF

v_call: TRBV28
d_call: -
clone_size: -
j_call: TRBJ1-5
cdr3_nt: TGTGCCAGCAGTTCGGCCCTTGGACGGTTTCAGCCCCAGCATTTT
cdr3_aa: CASSSALGRFQPQHF

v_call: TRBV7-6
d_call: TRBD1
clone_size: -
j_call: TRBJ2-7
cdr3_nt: TGTGCCAGCAGCCCAGTCACGGGACAGGGGACGTACGAGCAGTACTTC
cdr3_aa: CASSPVTGQGTYEQYF

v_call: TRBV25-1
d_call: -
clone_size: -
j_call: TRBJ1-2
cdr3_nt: TGTGCCAGCAGTGACGGCCGAGGACTCTATGGCTACACCTTC
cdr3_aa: CASSDGRGLYGYTF

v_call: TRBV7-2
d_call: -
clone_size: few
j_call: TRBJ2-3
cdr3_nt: TGTGCCAGCAGCTTCGTCGGGAGCACAGATACGCAGTATTTT
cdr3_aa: CASSFVGSTDTQYF

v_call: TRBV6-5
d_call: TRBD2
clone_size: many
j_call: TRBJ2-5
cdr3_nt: TGTGCCAGCAGTTACGGGACTAGCGGGATGGAGACCCAGTACTTC
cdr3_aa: CASSYGTSGMETQYF

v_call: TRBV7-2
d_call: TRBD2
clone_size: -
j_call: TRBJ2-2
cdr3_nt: TGTGCCAGCAGCTTTCCCGAGCGGGAGCCGCTCGGGGAGCTGTTTTTT
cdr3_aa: CASSFPEREPLGELFF

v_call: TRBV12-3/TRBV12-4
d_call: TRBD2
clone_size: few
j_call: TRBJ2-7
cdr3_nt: TGTGCCAGCAGTCGACTAGCTGACTACGAGCAGTACTTC
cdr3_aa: CASSRLADYEQYF

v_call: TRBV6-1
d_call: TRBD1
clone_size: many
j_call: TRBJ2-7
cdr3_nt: TGTGCCAGCTCCAGAGGAGGGACAGGGGGGTACGAGCAGTACTTC
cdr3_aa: CASSRGGTGGYEQYF

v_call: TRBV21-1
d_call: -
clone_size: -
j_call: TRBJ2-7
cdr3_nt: TGTGCCAGCAGCAATATCACTAGCGGGACCTACGAGCAGTACTTC
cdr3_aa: CASSNITSGTYEQYF

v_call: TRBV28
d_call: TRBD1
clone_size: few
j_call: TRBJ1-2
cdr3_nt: TGTGCCAGCAGTTACCCCGCAGCAGGGGGTGGCTACACCTTC
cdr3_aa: CASSYPAAGGGYTF

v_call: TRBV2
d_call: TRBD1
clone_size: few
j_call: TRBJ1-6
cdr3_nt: TGTGCCAGCAGCGACAGGGGGCTATCACCCCTCCACTTT
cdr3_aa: CASSDRGLSPLHF

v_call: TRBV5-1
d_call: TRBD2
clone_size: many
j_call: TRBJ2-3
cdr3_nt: TGCGCCAGCAGCCCCCGGGGGAGGGGCGCGCAGTATTTT
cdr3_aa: CASSPRGRGAQYF

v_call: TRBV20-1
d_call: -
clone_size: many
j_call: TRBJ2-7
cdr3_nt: TGCAGTGCTAGAGATCCGGGACGCCAATACGAGCAGTACTTC
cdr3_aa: CSARDPGRQYEQYF

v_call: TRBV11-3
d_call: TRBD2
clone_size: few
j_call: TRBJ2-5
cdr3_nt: TGTGCCAGCAGCCCCTGGCCTAGCGGGAGCGAGCGGGAGACCCAGTACTTC
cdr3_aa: CASSPWPSGSERETQYF

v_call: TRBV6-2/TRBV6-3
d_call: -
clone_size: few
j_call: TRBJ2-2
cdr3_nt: TGTGCCAGCAGTTTCCTTGGCGGGGAGCTGTTTTTT
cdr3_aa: CASSFLGGELFF

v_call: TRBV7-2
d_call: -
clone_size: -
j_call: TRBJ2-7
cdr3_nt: TGTGCCAGCAGCTTAGAGGTGGTTTCCTACGAGCAGTACTTC
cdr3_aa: CASSLEVVSYEQYF

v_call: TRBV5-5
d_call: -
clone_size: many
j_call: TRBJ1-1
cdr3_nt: TGTGCCAGCAGCTTGAGGGCCGCTGAAGCTTTCTTT
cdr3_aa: CASSLRAAEAFF

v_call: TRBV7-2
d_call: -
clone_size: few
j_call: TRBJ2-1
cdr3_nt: TGTGCCAGCAGCTCCCGGGACAACTACAATGAGCAGTTCTTC
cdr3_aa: CASSSRDNYNEQFF

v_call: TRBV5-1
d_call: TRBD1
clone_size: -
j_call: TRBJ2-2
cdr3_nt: TGCGCCAGCAGCTTTCGGACAGGTCACACCGGGGAGCTGTTTTTT
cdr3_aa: CASSFRTGHTGELFF

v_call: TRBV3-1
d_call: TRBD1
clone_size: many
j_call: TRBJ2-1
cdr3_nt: TGTGCCAGCAGCAGGGGACAGGGGGCCTACAATGAGCAGTTCTTC
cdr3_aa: CASSRGQGAYNEQFF

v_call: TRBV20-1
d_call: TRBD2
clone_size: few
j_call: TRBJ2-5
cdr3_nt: TGCAGTGCTAGCTCTAGCGGGGGGGTGGGTGAGACCCAGTACTTC
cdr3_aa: CSASSSGGVGETQYF

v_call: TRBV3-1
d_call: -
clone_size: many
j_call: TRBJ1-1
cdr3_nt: TGTGCCAGCAGCCAAGATGGGAGGCAGTCAAACACTGAAGCTTTCTTT
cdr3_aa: CASSQDGRQSNTEAFF